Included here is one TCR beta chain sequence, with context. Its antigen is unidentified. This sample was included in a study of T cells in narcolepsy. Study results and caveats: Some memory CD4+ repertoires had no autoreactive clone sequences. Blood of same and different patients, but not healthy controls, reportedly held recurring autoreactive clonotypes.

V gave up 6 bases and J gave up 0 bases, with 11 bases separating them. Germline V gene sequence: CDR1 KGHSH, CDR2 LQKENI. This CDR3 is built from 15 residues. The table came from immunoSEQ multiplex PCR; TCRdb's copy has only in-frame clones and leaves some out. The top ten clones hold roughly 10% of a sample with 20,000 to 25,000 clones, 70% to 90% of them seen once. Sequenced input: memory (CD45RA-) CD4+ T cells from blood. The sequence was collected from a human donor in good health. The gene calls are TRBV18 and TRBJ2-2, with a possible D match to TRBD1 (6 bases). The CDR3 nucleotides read TGTGCCAGCTCTTGGGACATTGCGAACACCGGGGAGCTGTTTTTT. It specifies CASSWDIANTGELFF.